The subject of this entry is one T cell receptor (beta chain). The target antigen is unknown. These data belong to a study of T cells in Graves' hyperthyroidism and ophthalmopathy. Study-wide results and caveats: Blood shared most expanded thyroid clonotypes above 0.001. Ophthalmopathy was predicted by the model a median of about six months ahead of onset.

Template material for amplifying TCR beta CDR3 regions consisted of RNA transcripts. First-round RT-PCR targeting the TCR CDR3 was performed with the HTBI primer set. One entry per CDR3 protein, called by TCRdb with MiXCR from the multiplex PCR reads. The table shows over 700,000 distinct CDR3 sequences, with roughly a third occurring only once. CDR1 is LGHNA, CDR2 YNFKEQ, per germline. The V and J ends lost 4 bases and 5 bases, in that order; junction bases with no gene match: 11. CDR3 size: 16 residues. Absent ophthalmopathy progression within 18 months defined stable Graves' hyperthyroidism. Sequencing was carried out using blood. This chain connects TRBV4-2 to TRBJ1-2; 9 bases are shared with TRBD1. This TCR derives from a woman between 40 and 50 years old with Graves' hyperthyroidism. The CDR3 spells CASSLGEQGARYGYTF. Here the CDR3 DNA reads TGTGCCAGCAGCCTGGGCGAACAGGGGGCGCGGTATGGCTACACCTTC.